This TCR beta chain is drawn from a study of CD8 T cells in Susac syndrome. The sequenced target, TCR beta, came from blood CD8+ and CD4+ T cells. A quantity of about 0.5 to 1 ug RNA underwent reverse transcription using random hexamers. TCRdb itself ran the immunoSEQ multiplex PCR reads through MiXCR, one entry per CDR3 protein. This table holds 300,000 to 350,000 distinct CDR3 sequences, 92% found once. The sample consisted of CD4+ T cells from PBMCs. The sequence was collected from a human donor with multiple sclerosis.

The CDR3 region is CSASRQVAKNIQYF. The CDR3 DNA is TGCAGTGCTAGTCGGCAGGTGGCCAAAAACATTCAGTACTTC. The V and J genes are TRBV20-1 and TRBJ2-4, with no clear D. Germline V lookup: CDR1 DFQATT, CDR2 SNEGSKA (reference sequence). The length of the CDR3 is 14 residues. With 3 bases removed from V and 1 base from J, the gap between germline ends came to 10 bases.